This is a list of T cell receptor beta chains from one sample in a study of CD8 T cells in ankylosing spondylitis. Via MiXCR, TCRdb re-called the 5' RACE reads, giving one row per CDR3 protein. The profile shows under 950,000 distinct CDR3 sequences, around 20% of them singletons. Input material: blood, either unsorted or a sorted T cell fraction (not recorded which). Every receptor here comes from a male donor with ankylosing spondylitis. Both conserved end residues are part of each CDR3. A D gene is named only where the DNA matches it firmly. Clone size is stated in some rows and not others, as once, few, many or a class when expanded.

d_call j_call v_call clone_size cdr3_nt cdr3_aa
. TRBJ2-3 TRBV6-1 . TGTGCCAGCAGCCGAGTTGGGACAGATACGCAGTATTTT CASSRVGTDTQYF
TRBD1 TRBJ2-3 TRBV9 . TGTGCCAGCAGCGCCGGGACAGGGAAAGATACGCAGTATTTT CASSAGTGKDTQYF
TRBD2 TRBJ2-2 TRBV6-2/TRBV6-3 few TGTGCCAGCAGTTACGGACTAGCGGGCAACGGGGAGCTGTTTTTT CASSYGLAGNGELFF
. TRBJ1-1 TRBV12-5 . TGTGCTAGTGGTTCGACTTCTGAAGCTTTCTTT CASGSTSEAFF
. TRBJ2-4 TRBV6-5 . TGTGCCAGCAGTTACCTTGGGGGTATTGCCAAAAACATTCAGTACTTC CASSYLGGIAKNIQYF
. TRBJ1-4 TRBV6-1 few TGTGCCAGCAGTCAACTGTACAACGTTAAGGAAAAACTGTTTTTT CASSQLYNVKEKLFF
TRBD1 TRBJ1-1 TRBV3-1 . TGTGCCAGCAGCTATGACAGGGTGTCTGAAGCTTTCTTT CASSYDRVSEAFF
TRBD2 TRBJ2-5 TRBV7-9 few TGTGCCAGCAGCATCGGACTAGCGAGTGTTTGGGAGACCCAGTACTTC CASSIGLASVWETQYF
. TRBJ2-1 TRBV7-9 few TGTGCCAGCACCTATTGGGAGAATGAGCAGTTCTTC CASTYWENEQFF
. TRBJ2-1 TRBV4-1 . TGCGCCAGTCAGAAGCGGGTTGACCACAATGAGCAGTTCTTC CASQKRVDHNEQFF
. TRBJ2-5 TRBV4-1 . TGCGCCAGCAGCCAAGGGTGGGCGCAAGAGACCCAGTACTTC CASSQGWAQETQYF
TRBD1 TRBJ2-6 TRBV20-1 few TGCAGTGCTATCCGGGACAGGGCCTCCGGGGCCAACGTCCTGACTTTC CSAIRDRASGANVLTF
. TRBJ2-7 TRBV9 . TGTGCCAGCAGCCCCGGACTTTCTTCAACCTACGAGCAGTACTTC CASSPGLSSTYEQYF
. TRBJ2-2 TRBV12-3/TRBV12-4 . TGTGCCAGTCGCGCCGTGGGGTATTATGGCGGGGAGCTGTTTTTT CASRAVGYYGGELFF
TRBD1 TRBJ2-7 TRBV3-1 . TGTGCCAGCAGCCAAGGCCCTGTGCAGGGGGCATACGAGCAGTACTTC CASSQGPVQGAYEQYF
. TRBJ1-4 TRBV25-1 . TGTGCCAGCAGTCCCCTGGGCGGGGGGCGAGAAAAACTGTTTTTT CASSPLGGGREKLFF
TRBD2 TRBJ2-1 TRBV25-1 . TGTGCCAGCAGTGTGGGGACTAGCGGGTGGGGTACCATCGGCAATGAGCAGTTCTTC CASSVGTSGWGTIGNEQFF
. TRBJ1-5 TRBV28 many TGTGCCAGCAGTCCTCGAGGGGGATTAGATCAGCCCCAGCATTTT CASSPRGGLDQPQHF
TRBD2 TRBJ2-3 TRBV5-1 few TGCGCCAGCAGCTGGAGACTAGCGGGAGGCACAGATACGCAGTATTTT CASSWRLAGGTDTQYF
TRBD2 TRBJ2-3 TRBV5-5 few TGTGCCACCCTCGGGGAGCGGGAGACAGATACGCAGTATTTT CATLGERETDTQYF
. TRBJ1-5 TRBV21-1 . TGTGCCAGCAGCATCCACAGGGCCCGCATTAATCAGCCCCAGCATTTT CASSIHRARINQPQHF